These 14 T cell receptor beta chains originate from one sample sequenced in a study of T cells in Graves' hyperthyroidism and ophthalmopathy. Amplification of TCR beta CDR3 regions used RNA as the template. TCR CDR3 regions were first amplified by RT-PCR with HTBI primers. TCRdb redid the calling of the multiplex PCR reads with MiXCR, one entry per CDR3 protein. The sample contains hundreds of thousands of distinct CDR3 sequences, over 15% of which appear only once. The specimen sequenced was blood. Receptors were obtained from a woman aged 60-75 years with Graves' ophthalmopathy.

This clonotype was counted many times. The chain has TRBV12-3 or TRBV12-4 and TRBJ1-2; D gene ambiguous. V lost 5 bases and J lost 4, with 17 bases in between. CDR3 length: 15 residues. CDR3 region: CASSNRALTFYGYTF. The CDR3, as DNA: TGTGCCAGCAGTAACCGGGCTCTAACCTTCTATGGCTACACCTTC.

This clonotype was seen many times. The chain couples TRBV7-2 to TRBJ2-7; D is undetermined. With 4 bases removed from V and 0 bases from J, the gap between germline ends came to 7 bases. Looked up from germline, CDR1 is SGHTA and CDR2 is FQGNSA. CDR3 length equals 13 residues. In DNA form, the CDR3 reads TGTGCCAGCAGCTCACAACTCTCCTACGAGCAGTACTTC. Translated, it gives CASSSQLSYEQYF.

This clonotype was detected many times. The chain employs TRBV15 and TRBJ2-5; 9 bases fit TRBD1. Germline CDR1 reads LNHNV; CDR2 reads YYDKDF (reference sequence). This CDR3 region has 14 residues. After removal of 4 bases from V and 5 bases from J, the junction contained 5 bases not matched to a gene. DNA for the CDR3: TGTGCCACCAGCACCTGGACAGGGGTGGAGACCCAGTACTTC. Protein: CATSTWTGVETQYF.

The genes are TRBV20-1 and TRBJ2-1; 7 nucleotides match TRBD2. This CDR3 is built from 16 residues. V lost 3 bases and J lost 0; bases outside the gene matches: 8. Germline V gene data show CDR1 as DFQATT and CDR2 as SNEGSKA (reference sequence). The CDR3 nucleotides are TGCAGTGCTAGGTTGTGGCTAGCGGCCTCCTACAATGAGCAGTTCTTC. Translating gives CSARLWLAASYNEQFF.

This clonotype has at least ten counts. The chain has TRBV6-1 and TRBJ2-7, with TRBD1 matching over 7 bases. V dropped 5 bases and J dropped 5; count of bases not matched to a gene: 15. CDR1 and CDR2 (germline): MNHNS, SASEGT. This CDR3 spans 16 amino acids. The chain's CDR3 is CASSPKGAQGLDEQYF. CDR3 DNA sequence: TGTGCCAGCAGTCCCAAGGGGGCGCAGGGTCTGGACGAGCAGTACTTC.

This clonotype appeared many times. The CDR3: CASRPGTDTQYF. In DNA, the CDR3 is TGCGCCAGCAGACCAGGGACGGATACGCAGTATTTT. V gene TRBV5-1 combines with J gene TRBJ2-3; the D gene could be TRBD1 or TRBD2 (5 bases each). Trimming shortened V by 5 bases and J by 6 bases, and 10 bases separated the two germline ends. The CDR3 covers 12 residues. Per the germline V gene, CDR1 is SGHRS and CDR2 is YFSETQ.

The chain employs TRBV27 and TRBJ2-5, with TRBD2 matching 8 bases. The V gene's germline CDR1 is MNHEY and CDR2 SMNVEV (reference sequence). This CDR3 region has 15 residues. With V trimmed by 4 bases and J by 2 bases, 6 bases remained unmatched. CDR3 in DNA: TGTGCCAGCAGTTCAGCGGGAGACCCGCAAGAGACCCAGTACTTC. Protein: CASSSAGDPQETQYF.

Remarks on this clonotype: With a much larger clone just one base away, this may be a read error. The chain couples TRBV6-1 to TRBJ2-2, with 7 bases fitting TRBD2. This CDR3 is 15 amino acids long. V lost 6 bases, J lost 6 bases, and 10 bases stayed unmatched. Per the germline V gene, CDR1 is MNHNS and CDR2 is SASEGT. The CDR3 sequence: CASRSGKRAAGELFF. DNA for the CDR3: TGTGCCAGCAGGAGCGGGAAGAGAGCGGCCGGGGAGCTGTTTTTT.

The gene calls are TRBV11-2 and TRBJ2-1; 13 bases agree with TRBD2. In germline, CDR1 is SGHAT, CDR2 FQNNGV. Germline trimming cut 5 bases from V and 5 bases from J; bases unmatched to any gene: 3. The length of the CDR3 is 15 residues. CDR3 region: CASSTLAGGNNEQFF. DNA of the CDR3: TGTGCCAGCAGCACACTAGCGGGGGGGAACAATGAGCAGTTCTTC.

This chain uses TRBV7-9 with TRBJ2-1; perhaps TRBD2 as D (7 bases). Per germline, CDR1 SEHNR and CDR2 FQNEAQ (reference sequence). V lost 5 bases and J lost 7, with 21 bases in between. The CDR3 contains 16 residues. The CDR3, as DNA: TGTGCCAGCAGCGGGGGGGGGGGGGGCTCGAGGAATGAGCAGTTCTTC. Translation gives CASSGGGGGSRNEQFF.

This clonotype was recorded a few times. J is TRBJ1-5 and V is TRBV6-2 or TRBV6-3, with 7 bases that match TRBD1. The CDR3 covers 16 residues. V gave up 2 bases and J gave up 4 bases; unmatched junction bases: 8. Germline V lookup: CDR1 MNHEY, CDR2 SVGEGT. The CDR3 coding sequence is TGTGCCAGCAGTTACACCCGCGACAGGGATAATCAGCCCCAGCATTTT. Amino acid sequence: CASSYTRDRDNQPQHF.

This clonotype appeared many times. The gene calls are TRBV6-1 and TRBJ2-3; TRBD1 is a possible D gene (5 bases). Germline V gene lookup returns CDR1 MNHNS and CDR2 SASEGT. V dropped 7 bases and J dropped 1 base, with 12 bases sitting between them. The CDR3 contains 14 residues. The CDR3 loop reads CASTPGIGTDTQYF. In DNA form, the CDR3 reads TGTGCCAGCACCCCAGGGATCGGCACAGATACGCAGTATTTT.

This chain joins TRBV4-2 and TRBJ1-2; possible D gene TRBD1, 6 bases. In germline, CDR1 is LGHNA, CDR2 YNFKEQ. The CDR3 runs to 14 residues. The ends were cut back, 5 bases at V and 5 bases at J, with 15 bases in the middle. The CDR3 DNA reads as TGTGCCAGCAGCGCCGGACAGTCTACTTATGGCTACACCTTC. Protein product: CASSAGQSTYGYTF.

This clonotype was observed many times. The chain is built from TRBV20-1 and TRBJ2-1; D is perhaps TRBD1 (6 bases). The CDR3 covers 15 residues. Trimming pared 3 bases from V and 5 bases from J, leaving 17 bases between. The germline gives CDR1 DFQATT, CDR2 SNEGSKA (reference sequence). CDR3 region: CSASDGQGFNNEQFF. For the CDR3, the DNA is TGCAGTGCTAGTGATGGGCAGGGGTTTAACAATGAGCAGTTCTTC.